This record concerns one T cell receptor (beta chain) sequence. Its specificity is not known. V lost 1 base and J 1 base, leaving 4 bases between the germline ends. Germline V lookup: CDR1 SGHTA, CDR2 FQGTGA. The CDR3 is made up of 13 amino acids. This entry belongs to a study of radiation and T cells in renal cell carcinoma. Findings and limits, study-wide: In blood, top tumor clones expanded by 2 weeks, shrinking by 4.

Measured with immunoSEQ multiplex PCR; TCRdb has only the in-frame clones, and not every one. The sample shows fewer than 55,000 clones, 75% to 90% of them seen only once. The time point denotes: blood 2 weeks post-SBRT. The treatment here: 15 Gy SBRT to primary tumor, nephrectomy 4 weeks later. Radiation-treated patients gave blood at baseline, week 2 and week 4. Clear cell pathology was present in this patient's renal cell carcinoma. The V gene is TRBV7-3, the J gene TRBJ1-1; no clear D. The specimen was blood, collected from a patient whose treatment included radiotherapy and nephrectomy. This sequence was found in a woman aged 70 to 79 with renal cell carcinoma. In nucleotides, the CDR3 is TGTGCCAGCAGCTTAAGTTGGAACACTGAAGCTTTCTTT. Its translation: CASSLSWNTEAFF.